Reported below is one T cell receptor beta chain. Its antigen is unidentified. The CDR3 is 16 amino acids. Trimming removed 1 base at V and 1 base at J, with 11 bases between. Germline-derived CDR1 and CDR2 are MNHEY and SVGAGI. The source of the sample is a study of T cell responses to AZD1222 COVID-19 vaccine. Whether given at about 4 or about 12 weeks, second doses were pooled. TCRdb's copy holds only in-frame clones and misses some; the assay was immunoSEQ multiplex PCR. The sample has 100,000 to 150,000 clones, about 90% seen once. Study-wide points: Unmutated variant regions reportedly attract nearly half of all spike-specific TCRs. Seropositive AZD1222 recipients at baseline numbered only five or six.

Material: peripheral blood, obtained 28 days after the second AZD1222 dose. This receptor was obtained from an adult who received the AZD1222 COVID-19 vaccine. The chain joins TRBV6-5 to TRBJ1-3; D is uncertain. CDR3: CASSYLPSGSGNTIYF. As DNA, the CDR3 is TGTGCCAGCAGTTACTTACCCTCGGGATCTGGAAACACCATATATTTT.